This TCR beta chain was captured in a study of cytomegalovirus exposure and HLA in healthy donors. Findings and caveats of the study: While the bulk of TCR sequences proved rare, some public TCRs turned up in many donors.

The assay was immunoSEQ multiplex PCR, and TCRdb's table has in-frame clones only and misses some. The profile shows 70,000 to 75,000 clones, less than 95% of them singletons. Comments on this clone: Its specificity is unknown.

This receptor was obtained from a woman between 18 and 30 years old in good health and CMV-seronegative. The sample taken for sequencing was PBMCs.

CDR3 residues: CASSGLAEFYEQYF. The CDR3 DNA reads as TGTGCCAGCTCGGGACTAGCGGAATTCTACGAGCAGTACTTC. The V gene is TRBV6-5, the J gene TRBJ2-7; 11 nucleotides align to TRBD2. This CDR3 is built from 14 residues. Trimming cost V 8 bases and J 3 bases; bases outside gene matches: 6. Per the germline V gene, CDR1 is MNHEY and CDR2 is SVGAGI.